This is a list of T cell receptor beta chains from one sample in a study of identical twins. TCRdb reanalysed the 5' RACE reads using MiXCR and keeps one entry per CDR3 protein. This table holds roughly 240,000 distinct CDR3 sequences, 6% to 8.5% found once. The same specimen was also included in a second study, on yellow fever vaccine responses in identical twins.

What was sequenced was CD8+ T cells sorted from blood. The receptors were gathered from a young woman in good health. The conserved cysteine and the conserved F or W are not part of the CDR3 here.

CDR3: ASSSGSGQETQY; J: TRBJ2-5; V: TRBV5-1
CDR3: ASNRRGFAGELF; J: TRBJ2-2; V: TRBV27
CDR3: SAHLTGGGYNEQF; J: TRBJ2-1; V: TRBV20-1
CDR3: ASSRGLAGPNEQF; J: TRBJ2-1; V: TRBV7-6
CDR3: ASSPKMRVETQY; J: TRBJ2-5; V: TRBV3-1
CDR3: ASSHGLAGGRQETQY; J: TRBJ2-5; V: TRBV4-3
CDR3: ASSYSAGGGLNTEAF; J: TRBJ1-1; V: TRBV6-5
CDR3: ASSLVEGLVNEQF; J: TRBJ2-1; V: TRBV7-2
CDR3: ASSQVLRDRGGETQY; J: TRBJ2-5; V: TRBV4-1
CDR3: ASSAGTSGGGRWETQY; J: TRBJ2-5; V: TRBV9
CDR3: ASSHFLGAGERDTQY; J: TRBJ2-3; V: TRBV7-9
CDR3: SARPQSVNEQF; J: TRBJ2-1; V: TRBV20-1
CDR3: ASSWPRDSSNEQF; J: TRBJ2-1; V: TRBV28
CDR3: ASSDYTRAGKETQY; J: TRBJ2-5; V: TRBV7-2
CDR3: SARVRVEGANVLT; J: TRBJ2-6; V: TRBV20-1
CDR3: SAKSRFWGNTGELF; J: TRBJ2-2; V: TRBV20-1
CDR3: ASSLGGARGNSPLH; J: TRBJ1-6; V: TRBV11-2
CDR3: ATSREGQETQY; J: TRBJ2-5; V: TRBV15
CDR3: ASSQESGGDGEQY; J: TRBJ2-7; V: TRBV3-1
CDR3: ASSLAHLAGVTDTQY; J: TRBJ2-3; V: TRBV12-3/TRBV12-4
CDR3: ASSDSGGNNEQF; J: TRBJ2-1; V: TRBV2
CDR3: SVLVSRALGEQY; J: TRBJ2-7; V: TRBV29-1
CDR3: ASSSSTGYGYT; J: TRBJ1-2; V: TRBV28
CDR3: SVEPPGGNEQF; J: TRBJ2-1; V: TRBV29-1
CDR3: AKQNRNTEAF; J: TRBJ1-1; V: TRBV2
CDR3: ASSLAGVDNEQF; J: TRBJ2-1; V: TRBV12-3/TRBV12-4
CDR3: SASPGEASPLH; J: TRBJ1-6; V: TRBV20-1
CDR3: ASSIQVTGELF; J: TRBJ2-2; V: TRBV27
CDR3: ASTRKEAGAVYNEQF; J: TRBJ2-1; V: TRBV6-1
CDR3: ATRALGGVFETQY; J: TRBJ2-5; V: TRBV15
CDR3: AREGPHSYNEQF; J: TRBJ2-1; V: TRBV2
CDR3: ASSLGPGNQPQH; J: TRBJ1-5; V: TRBV7-9
CDR3: SARAYREIGFDNEQF; J: TRBJ2-1; V: TRBV20-1